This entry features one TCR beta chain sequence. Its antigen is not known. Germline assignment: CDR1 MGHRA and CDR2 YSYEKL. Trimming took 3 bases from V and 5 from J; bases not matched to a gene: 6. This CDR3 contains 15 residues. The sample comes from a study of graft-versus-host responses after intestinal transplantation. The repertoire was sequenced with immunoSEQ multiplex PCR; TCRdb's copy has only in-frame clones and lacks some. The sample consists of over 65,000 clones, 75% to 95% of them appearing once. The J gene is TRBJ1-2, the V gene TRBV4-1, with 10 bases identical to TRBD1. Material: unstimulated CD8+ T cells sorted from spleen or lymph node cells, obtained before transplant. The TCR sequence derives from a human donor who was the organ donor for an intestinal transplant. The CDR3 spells CASSQAPGQGYGYTF. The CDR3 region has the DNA TGCGCCAGCAGCCAGGCTCCGGGACAGGGGTATGGCTACACCTTC.